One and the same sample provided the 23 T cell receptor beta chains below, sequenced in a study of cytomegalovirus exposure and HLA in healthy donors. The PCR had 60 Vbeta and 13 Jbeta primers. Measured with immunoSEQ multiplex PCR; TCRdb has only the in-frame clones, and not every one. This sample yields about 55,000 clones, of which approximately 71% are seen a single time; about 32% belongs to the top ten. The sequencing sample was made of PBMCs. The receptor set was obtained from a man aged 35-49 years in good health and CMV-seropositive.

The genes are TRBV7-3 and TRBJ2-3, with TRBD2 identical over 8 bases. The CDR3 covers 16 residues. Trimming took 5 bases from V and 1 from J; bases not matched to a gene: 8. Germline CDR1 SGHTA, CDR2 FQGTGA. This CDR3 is CASSAHSRGGTDTQYF. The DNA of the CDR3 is TGTGCCAGCAGCGCCCACTCGCGGGGGGGCACAGATACGCAGTATTTT.

CDR3 nucleotides: TGTGCCAGCAGCTCCCCAAGCCCGGGGGATGAAAAACTGTTTTTT. Encoded protein: CASSSPSPGDEKLFF. V and J are TRBV7-8 and TRBJ1-4, with D perhaps TRBD1 (5 bases). The germline V gene encodes CDR1 SGHVS and CDR2 FQNEAQ. The CDR3 sequence is 15 residues long. Trimming stripped 4 bases from V and 6 bases from J, with 15 bases between.

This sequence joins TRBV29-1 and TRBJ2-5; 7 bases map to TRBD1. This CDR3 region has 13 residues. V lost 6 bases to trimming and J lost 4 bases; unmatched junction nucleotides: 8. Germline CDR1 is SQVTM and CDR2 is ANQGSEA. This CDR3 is CSVHRDSVETQYF. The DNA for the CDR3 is TGCAGCGTGCACCGGGACAGTGTAGAGACCCAGTACTTC.

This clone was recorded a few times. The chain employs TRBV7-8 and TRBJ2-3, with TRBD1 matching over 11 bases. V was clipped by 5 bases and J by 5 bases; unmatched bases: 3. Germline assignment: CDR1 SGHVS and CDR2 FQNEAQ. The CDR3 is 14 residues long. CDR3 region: CASSPDRGLDTQYF. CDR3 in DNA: TGTGCCAGCAGCCCGGACAGGGGGCTAGATACGCAGTATTTT.

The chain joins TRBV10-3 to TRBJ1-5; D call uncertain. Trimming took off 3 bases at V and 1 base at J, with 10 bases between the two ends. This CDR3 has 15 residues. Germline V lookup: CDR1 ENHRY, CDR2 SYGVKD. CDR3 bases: TGTGCCATCAGTGATCAGGTTACGAGCAATCAGCCCCAGCATTTT. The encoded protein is CAISDQVTSNQPQHF.

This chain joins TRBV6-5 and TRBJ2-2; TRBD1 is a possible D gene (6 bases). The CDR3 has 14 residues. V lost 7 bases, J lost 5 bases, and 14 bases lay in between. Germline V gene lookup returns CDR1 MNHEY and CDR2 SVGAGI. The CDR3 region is CASKLTGWTGELFF. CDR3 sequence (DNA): TGTGCCAGCAAACTAACAGGGTGGACCGGGGAGCTGTTTTTT.

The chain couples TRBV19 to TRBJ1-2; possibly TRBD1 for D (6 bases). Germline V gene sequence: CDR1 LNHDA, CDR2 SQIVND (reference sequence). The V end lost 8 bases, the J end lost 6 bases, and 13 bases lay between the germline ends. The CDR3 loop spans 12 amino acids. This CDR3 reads CASSGTPHGYTF. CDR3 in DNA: TGTGCCAGTTCCGGGACACCCCATGGCTACACCTTC.

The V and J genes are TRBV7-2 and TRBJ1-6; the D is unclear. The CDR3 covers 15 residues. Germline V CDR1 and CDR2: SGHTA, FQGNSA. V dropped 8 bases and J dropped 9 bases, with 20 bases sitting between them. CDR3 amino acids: CASQKEGDQVSPLHF. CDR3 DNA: TGTGCCAGCCAGAAAGAGGGTGATCAGGTTTCACCCCTCCACTTT.

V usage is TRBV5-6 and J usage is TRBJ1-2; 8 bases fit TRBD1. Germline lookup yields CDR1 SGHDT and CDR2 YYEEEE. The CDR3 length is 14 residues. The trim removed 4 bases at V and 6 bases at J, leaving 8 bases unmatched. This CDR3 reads CASSPNRQGHGYTF. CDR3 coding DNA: TGTGCCAGCAGCCCCAACCGACAGGGGCATGGCTACACCTTC.

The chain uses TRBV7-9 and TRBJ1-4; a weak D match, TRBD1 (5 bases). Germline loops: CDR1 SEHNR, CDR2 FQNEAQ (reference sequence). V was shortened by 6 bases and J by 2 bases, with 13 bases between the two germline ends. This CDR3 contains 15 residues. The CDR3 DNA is TGTGCCAGCAGTACAGGTCGGGAGACTAATGAAAAACTGTTTTTT. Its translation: CASSTGRETNEKLFF.

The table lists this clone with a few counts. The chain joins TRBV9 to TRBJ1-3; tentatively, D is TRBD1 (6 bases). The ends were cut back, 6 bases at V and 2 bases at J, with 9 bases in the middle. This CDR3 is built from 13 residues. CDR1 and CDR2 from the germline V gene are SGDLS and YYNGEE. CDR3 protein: CASTRTAGNTIYF. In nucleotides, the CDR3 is TGTGCCAGCACCCGGACAGCTGGAAACACCATATATTTT.

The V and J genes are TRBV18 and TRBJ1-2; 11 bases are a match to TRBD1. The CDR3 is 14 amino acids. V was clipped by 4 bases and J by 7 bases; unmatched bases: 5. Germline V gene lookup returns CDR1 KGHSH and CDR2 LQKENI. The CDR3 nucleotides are TGTGCCAGCTCACGGGACAGGGGGTTAGGTGGCTACACCTTC. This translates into CASSRDRGLGGYTF.

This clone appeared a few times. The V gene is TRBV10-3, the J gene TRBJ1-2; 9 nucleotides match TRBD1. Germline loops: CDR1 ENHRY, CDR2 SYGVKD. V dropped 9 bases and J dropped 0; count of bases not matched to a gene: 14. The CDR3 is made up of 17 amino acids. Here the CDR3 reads CAIPSRDRAKANYGYTF. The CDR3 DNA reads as TGTGCCATTCCCAGCCGGGACAGGGCGAAAGCTAACTATGGCTACACCTTC.

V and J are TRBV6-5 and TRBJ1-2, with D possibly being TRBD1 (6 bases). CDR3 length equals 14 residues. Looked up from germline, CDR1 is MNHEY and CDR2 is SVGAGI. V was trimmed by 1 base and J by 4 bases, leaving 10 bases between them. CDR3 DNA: TGTGCCAGCAGTTACTGGGAGGGGGGCTATGGCTACACCTTC. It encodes CASSYWEGGYGYTF.

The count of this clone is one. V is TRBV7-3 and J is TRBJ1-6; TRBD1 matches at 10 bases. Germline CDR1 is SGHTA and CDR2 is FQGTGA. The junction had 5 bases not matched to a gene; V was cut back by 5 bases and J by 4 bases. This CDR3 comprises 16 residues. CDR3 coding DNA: TGTGCCAGCAGCATAGGGACAGGGGAGTATAATTCACCCCTCCACTTT. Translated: CASSIGTGEYNSPLHF.

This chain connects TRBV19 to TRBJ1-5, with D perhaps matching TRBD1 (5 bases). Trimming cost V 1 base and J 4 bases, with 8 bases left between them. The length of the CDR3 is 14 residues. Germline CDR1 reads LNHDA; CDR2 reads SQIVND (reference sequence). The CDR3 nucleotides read TGTGCCAGTAGTATAGTTGACAGAAATCAGCCCCAGCATTTT. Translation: CASSIVDRNQPQHF.

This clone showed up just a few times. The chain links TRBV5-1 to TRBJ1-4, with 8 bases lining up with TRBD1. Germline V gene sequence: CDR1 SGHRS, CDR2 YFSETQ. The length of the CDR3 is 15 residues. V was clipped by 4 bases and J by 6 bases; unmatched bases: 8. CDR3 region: CASSITGQGDEKLFF. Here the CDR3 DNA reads TGCGCCAGCAGCATAACAGGACAGGGAGATGAAAAACTGTTTTTT. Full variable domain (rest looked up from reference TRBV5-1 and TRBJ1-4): KAGVTQTPRYLIKTRGQQVTLSCSPISGHRSVSWYQQTPGQGLQFLFEYFSETQRNKGNFPGRFSGRQFSNSRSEMNVSTLELGDSALYLCASSITGQGDEKLFFGSGTQLSVL.

As DNA, the CDR3 is TGTGCCAGCAGCCCTCCAGTAGGGGTGACCTATAATTCACCCCTCCACTTT. Its protein product is CASSPPVGVTYNSPLHF. The chain is built from TRBV7-2 and TRBJ1-6, with D possibly TRBD1 on 5 matching bases. This CDR3 has 17 amino acids. Germline loops: CDR1 SGHTA, CDR2 FQGNSA. The V end was cut by 5 bases, the J end by 2 bases, with 16 bases between.

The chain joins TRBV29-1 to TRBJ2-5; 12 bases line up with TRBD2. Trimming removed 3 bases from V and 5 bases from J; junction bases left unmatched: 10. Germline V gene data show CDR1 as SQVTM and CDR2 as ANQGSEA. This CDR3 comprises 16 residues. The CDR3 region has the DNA TGCAGCGTTGAGGGATCTAGCGGGGGGGTAGGTGAGACCCAGTACTTC. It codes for CSVEGSSGGVGETQYF.

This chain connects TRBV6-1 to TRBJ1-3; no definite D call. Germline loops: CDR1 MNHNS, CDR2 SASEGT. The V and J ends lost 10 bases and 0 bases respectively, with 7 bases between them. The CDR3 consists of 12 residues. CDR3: CAIVSSGNTIYF. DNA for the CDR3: TGTGCCATCGTCTCCTCTGGAAACACCATATATTTT.

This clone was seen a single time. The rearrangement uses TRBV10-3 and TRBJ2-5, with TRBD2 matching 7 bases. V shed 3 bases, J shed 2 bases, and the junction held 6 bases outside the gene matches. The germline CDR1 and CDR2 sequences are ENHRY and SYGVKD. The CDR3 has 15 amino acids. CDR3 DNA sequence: TGTGCCATCAGTGACCCGGGGGGACGACAAGAGACCCAGTACTTC. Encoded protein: CAISDPGGRQETQYF.

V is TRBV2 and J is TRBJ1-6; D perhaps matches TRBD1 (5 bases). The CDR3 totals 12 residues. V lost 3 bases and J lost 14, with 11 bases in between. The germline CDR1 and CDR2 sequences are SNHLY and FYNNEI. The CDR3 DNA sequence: TGTGCCAGCAGTGAGGGGGGGTGGACCCTCCACTTT. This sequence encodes CASSEGGWTLHF.

CDR3 residues: CASSPASGVSTDTQYF. The CDR3 DNA follows: TGTGCCAGCAGCCCCGCTAGCGGGGTAAGCACAGATACGCAGTATTTT. The chain joins TRBV7-7 to TRBJ2-3; TRBD2 aligns across 9 bases. Germline assignment: CDR1 SSHAT and CDR2 FNYEAQ (reference sequence). Trimming removed 5 bases from V and 0 bases from J; junction bases left unmatched: 6. The CDR3 has 16 amino acids.